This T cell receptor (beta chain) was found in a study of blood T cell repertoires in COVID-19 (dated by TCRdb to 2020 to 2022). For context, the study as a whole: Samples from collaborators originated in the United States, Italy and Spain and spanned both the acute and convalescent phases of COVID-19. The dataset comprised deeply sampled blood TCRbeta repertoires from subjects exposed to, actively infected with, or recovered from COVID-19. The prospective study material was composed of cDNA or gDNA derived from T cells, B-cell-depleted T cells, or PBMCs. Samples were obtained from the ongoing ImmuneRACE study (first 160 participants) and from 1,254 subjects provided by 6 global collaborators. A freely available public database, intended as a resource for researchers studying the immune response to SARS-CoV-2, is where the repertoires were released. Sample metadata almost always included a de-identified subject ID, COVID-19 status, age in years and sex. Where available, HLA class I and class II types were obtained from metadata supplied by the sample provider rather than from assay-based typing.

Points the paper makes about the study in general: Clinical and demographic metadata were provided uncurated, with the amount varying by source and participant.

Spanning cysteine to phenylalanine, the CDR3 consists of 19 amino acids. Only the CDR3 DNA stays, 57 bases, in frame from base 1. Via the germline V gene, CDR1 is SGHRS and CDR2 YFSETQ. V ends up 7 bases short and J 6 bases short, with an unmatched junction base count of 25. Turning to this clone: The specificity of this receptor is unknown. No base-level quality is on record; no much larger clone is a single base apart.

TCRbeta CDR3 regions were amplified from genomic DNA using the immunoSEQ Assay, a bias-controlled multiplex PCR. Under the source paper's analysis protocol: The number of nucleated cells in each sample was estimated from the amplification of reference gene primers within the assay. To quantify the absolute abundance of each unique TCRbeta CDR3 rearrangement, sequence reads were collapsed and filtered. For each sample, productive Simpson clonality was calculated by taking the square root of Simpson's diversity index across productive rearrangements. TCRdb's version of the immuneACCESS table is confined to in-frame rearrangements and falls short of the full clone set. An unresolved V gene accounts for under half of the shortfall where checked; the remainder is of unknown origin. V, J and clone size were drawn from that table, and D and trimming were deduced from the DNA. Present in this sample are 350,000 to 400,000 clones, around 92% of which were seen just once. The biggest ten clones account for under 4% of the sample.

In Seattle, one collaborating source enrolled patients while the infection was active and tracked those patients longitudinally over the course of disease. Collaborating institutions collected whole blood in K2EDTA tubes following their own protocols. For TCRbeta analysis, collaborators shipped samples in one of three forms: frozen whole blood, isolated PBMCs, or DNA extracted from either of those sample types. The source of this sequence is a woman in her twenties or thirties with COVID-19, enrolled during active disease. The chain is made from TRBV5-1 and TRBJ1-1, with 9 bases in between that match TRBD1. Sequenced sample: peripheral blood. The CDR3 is CASSRTGTGSFRVSPEAFF. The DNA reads TGCGCCAGCTCACGGACCGGGACAGGGTCCTTCCGGGTGTCACCTGAAGCTTTCTTT.